This T cell receptor (beta chain) originates from a study of OX40 agonist ivuxolimab in advanced cancers. Germline assignment: CDR1 ENHRY and CDR2 SYGVKD. The CDR3 totals 13 residues. Trimming took 6 bases from V and 7 from J; bases not matched to a gene: 7. General observations from the study: Normalized T-cell clonal expansion was also low in some nonresponders. At 0.1 to 3.0 mg/kg, CD4+ and CD8+ blood T cells expanded clonally by week 6.

On this clone: Antigen unknown.

Sequenced by immunoSEQ multiplex PCR; TCRdb stores in-frame clones only, minus some. This sample yields about 110,000 clones, of which approximately 90% are seen a single time; approximately 0.63% belongs to the top ten. The rearrangement uses TRBV10-3 and TRBJ1-2; TRBD1 matches 8 bases. The clonotype was recovered from an adult with an advanced solid tumor such as melanoma, head and neck, liver or kidney cancer. The sequences come from CD4+ or CD8+ T cells sorted from blood, collected in a trial of the OX40 agonist ivuxolimab. For the CDR3, the DNA is TGTGCCATCAGCGTTGACAGGGGAGGTGGCTACACCTTC. As protein: CAISVDRGGGYTF.